One and the same sample provided the 14 T cell receptor beta chains below, sequenced in a study of chemoradiotherapy in HPV16-positive cancers. Produced via immunoSEQ multiplex PCR; TCRdb's table is partial and in-frame only. The sample comprises tens of thousands of clones, roughly 78% of which are singletons, and around 4% rests with the top ten. The sequencing used blood, collected from a patient who underwent chemoradiotherapy. All receptors come from a human donor with HPV-associated anogenital cancer.

V is TRBV9 and J is TRBJ2-3; a weak D match, TRBD2 (7 bases). CDR3 length equals 15 residues. Germline V gene lookup returns CDR1 SGDLS and CDR2 YYNGEE. The V end lost 3 bases, the J end lost 2 bases, and 13 bases lay between the germline ends. The CDR3 is CASSARGGDTDTQYF. The CDR3 DNA reads as TGTGCCAGCAGCGCGAGAGGGGGGGACACAGATACGCAGTATTTT.

This clone was counted a single time. The chain couples TRBV7-9 to TRBJ2-1; D not certain. Germline V gives CDR1 SEHNR, CDR2 FQNEAQ (reference sequence). The V and J ends lost 4 bases and 5 bases respectively, with 9 bases between them. This CDR3 contains 13 residues. The CDR3 sequence is CASSSWPNNEQFF. The CDR3, as DNA: TGTGCCAGCAGCTCATGGCCGAACAATGAGCAGTTCTTC.

The genes are TRBV7-7 and TRBJ1-5; D is possibly TRBD1 (6 bases). Per germline, CDR1 SSHAT and CDR2 FNYEAQ (reference sequence). CDR3 size: 15 residues. Trimming shortened V by 2 bases and J by 2 bases, and 10 bases separated the two germline ends. The chain's CDR3 is CASSLRRGGNQPQHF. The CDR3 DNA is TGTGCCAGCAGCTTAAGAAGGGGGGGCAATCAGCCCCAGCATTTT. Supplemented by reference TRBV7-7 and TRBJ1-5, the full variable domain reads GAGVSQSPRYKVTKRGQDVTLRCDPISSHATLYWYQQALGQGPEFLTYFNYEAQPDKSGLPSDRFSAERPEGSISTLTIQRTEQRDSAMYRCASSLRRGGNQPQHFGDGTRLSIL.

This chain uses TRBV6-1 with TRBJ1-2; D possibly corresponds to TRBD1 (6 bases). Germline assignment: CDR1 MNHNS and CDR2 SASEGT. This CDR3 contains 12 residues. The V and J ends lost 4 bases and 8 bases respectively, with 11 bases between them. CDR3 amino acids: CASSGQVAGYTF. The CDR3 nucleotides are TGTGCCAGCAGTGGACAGGTAGCGGGCTACACCTTC.

The table lists this clone with a few counts. The chain is built from TRBV10-2 and TRBJ2-2; D remains ambiguous. The CDR3 contains 15 residues. Germline loops: CDR1 WSHSY, CDR2 SAAADI. Trimming took 7 bases from V and 6 from J, leaving 18 bases between them. CDR3 sequence (DNA): TGCGCCAGCAAAGCCCCAGATTTGACGGCCGGGGAGCTGTTTTTT. Protein: CASKAPDLTAGELFF.

CDR3 sequence reads: CASSQVRDRPAYEQYF. DNA of the CDR3: TGTGCCAGCAGCCAAGTTCGGGACAGGCCAGCCTACGAGCAGTACTTC. V gene TRBV14 combines with J gene TRBJ2-7; 8 bases map to TRBD1. Germline V gives CDR1 SGHDN, CDR2 FVKESK. V was clipped by 1 base and J by 2 bases; unmatched bases: 7. CDR3 length: 16 amino acids.

The chain joins TRBV7-9 to TRBJ2-3; D gene ambiguous. Trimming took off 5 bases at V and 2 bases at J, with 17 bases between the two ends. The length of the CDR3 is 16 residues. The germline V gene encodes CDR1 SEHNR and CDR2 FQNEAQ (reference sequence). The CDR3 sequence: CASSPLSQVVTDTQYF. For the CDR3, the DNA is TGTGCCAGCAGCCCTCTTTCCCAGGTCGTCACAGATACGCAGTATTTT.

The V gene is TRBV5-1, the J gene TRBJ1-6; D gene ambiguous. Looked up from germline, CDR1 is SGHRS and CDR2 is YFSETQ. The CDR3 covers 15 residues. V lost 0 bases to trimming and J lost 7 bases, with 11 bases between them. CDR3 DNA: TGCGCCAGCAGCTTGGTAGGGTTAGGGAATTCACCCCTCCACTTT. Residues: CASSLVGLGNSPLHF. The whole variable domain, remainder taken from reference TRBV5-1 and TRBJ1-6, is KAGVTQTPRYLIKTRGQQVTLSCSPISGHRSVSWYQQTPGQGLQFLFEYFSETQRNKGNFPGRFSGRQFSNSRSEMNVSTLELGDSALYLCASSLVGLGNSPLHFGNGTRLTVT.

The J gene is TRBJ1-5, the V gene TRBV5-1, with 10 nucleotides matching TRBD1. From germline, CDR1 is SGHRS and CDR2 YFSETQ. This CDR3 is 14 amino acids long. Trimming took 4 bases from V and 6 from J; bases not matched to a gene: 4. DNA of the CDR3: TGCGCCAGCAGCCTGACAGGGGGCAGTCAGCCCCAGCATTTT. Amino acids: CASSLTGGSQPQHF. Variable domain in full (rest from reference TRBV5-1 and TRBJ1-5): KAGVTQTPRYLIKTRGQQVTLSCSPISGHRSVSWYQQTPGQGLQFLFEYFSETQRNKGNFPGRFSGRQFSNSRSEMNVSTLELGDSALYLCASSLTGGSQPQHFGDGTRLSIL.

This chain joins TRBV6-1 and TRBJ1-1; TRBD1 matches at 9 bases. V was pared by 8 bases and J by 3 bases, with 4 bases of the junction left unmatched. The germline CDR1 and CDR2 sequences are MNHNS and SASEGT. The CDR3 length is 13 residues. As DNA, the CDR3 is TGTGCCAGCCAGGGACAGGGAGACACTGAAGCTTTCTTT. Protein: CASQGQGDTEAFF.

The CDR3 protein is CASSIGAVRLYGYTF. The CDR3 DNA is TGTGCCAGTAGTATAGGGGCAGTTCGACTCTATGGCTACACCTTC. The rearrangement links TRBV19 to TRBJ1-2; D call uncertain. The CDR3 is 15 residues long. V was pared by 1 base and J by 4 bases, with 13 bases between. Germline assignment: CDR1 LNHDA and CDR2 SQIVND (reference sequence).

This rearrangement joins TRBV11-2 to TRBJ2-3, with a tentative D call TRBD2 (5 bases). The germline CDR1 and CDR2 sequences are SGHAT and FQNNGV. Trimming pared 2 bases from V and 1 base from J, leaving 13 bases between. This CDR3 spans 16 amino acids. The CDR3 loop is CASSLWPSSGTDTQYF. The CDR3 coding sequence is TGTGCCAGCAGCTTATGGCCTAGCTCCGGCACAGATACGCAGTATTTT.

V gene TRBV30 combines with J gene TRBJ1-1; 8 bases map to TRBD1. Germline trimming cut 0 bases from V and 6 bases from J; bases unmatched to any gene: 9. The length of the CDR3 is 15 residues. CDR1 and CDR2 (germline): GTSNPN, SVGIG (reference sequence). The CDR3 DNA reads as TGTGCCTGGAGTGTCCTAGGACAGGGTGCCCCTGAAGCTTTCTTT. Amino acid sequence: CAWSVLGQGAPEAFF.

The CDR3 DNA sequence: TGTGCCAGCAGTTTAAGGACACCTGACTACAATGAGCAGTTCTTC. Its translation is CASSLRTPDYNEQFF. The chain carries TRBV27 and TRBJ2-1, with D possibly matching TRBD1 (5 bases). The V gene lost 2 bases and the J gene lost 3 bases, with 11 bases spanning the gap. The CDR3 totals 15 residues. Germline assignment: CDR1 MNHEY and CDR2 SMNVEV (reference sequence).